The 3 T cell receptor beta chains below all came from one sample that was sequenced in a study of T cells after posttransplantation cyclophosphamide. Sequencing used immunoSEQ multiplex PCR; TCRdb keeps in-frame clones, though not all of them. The sample has tens of thousands of clones, none seen only once. Sequencing input: PBMCs. The receptors were sampled from a man aged 35 to 55 in good health, CMV-negative, and a related stem cell transplant donor.

This clone was recorded at least ten times. The chain joins TRBV28 to TRBJ2-5; 7 bases are shared with TRBD1. This CDR3 contains 15 residues. V trimming: 2 bases; J trimming: 1 base; junction bases outside the gene matches: 4. The germline gives CDR1 MDHEN, CDR2 SYDVKM. CDR3 DNA: TGTGCCAGCAGTTTAAGAGGGACAGCCCAAGAGACCCAGTACTTC. Protein: CASSLRGTAQETQYF.

Ten or more counts support this clone. The chain joins TRBV4-3 to TRBJ1-1; D is undetermined. In germline, CDR1 is LGHNA, CDR2 YSLEER. The CDR3 length is 15 residues. The V end lost 4 bases, the J end lost 3 bases, and 15 bases lay between the germline ends. CDR3 sequence (DNA): TGCGCCAGCAGCCTTAGCGATCGGCCTGACACTGAAGCTTTCTTT. Translated, it gives CASSLSDRPDTEAFF.

This clone showed up many times. This CDR3 reads CASSRGTETNYGYTF. CDR3 in DNA: TGTGCCAGCAGTCGCGGGACGGAGACTAACTATGGCTACACCTTC. This rearrangement joins TRBV5-6 to TRBJ1-2; possible D gene TRBD1, 5 bases. Germline V CDR1 and CDR2: SGHDT, YYEEEE. V was cut by 5 bases and J by 0 bases, with 14 bases left in between. This CDR3 is built from 15 residues.